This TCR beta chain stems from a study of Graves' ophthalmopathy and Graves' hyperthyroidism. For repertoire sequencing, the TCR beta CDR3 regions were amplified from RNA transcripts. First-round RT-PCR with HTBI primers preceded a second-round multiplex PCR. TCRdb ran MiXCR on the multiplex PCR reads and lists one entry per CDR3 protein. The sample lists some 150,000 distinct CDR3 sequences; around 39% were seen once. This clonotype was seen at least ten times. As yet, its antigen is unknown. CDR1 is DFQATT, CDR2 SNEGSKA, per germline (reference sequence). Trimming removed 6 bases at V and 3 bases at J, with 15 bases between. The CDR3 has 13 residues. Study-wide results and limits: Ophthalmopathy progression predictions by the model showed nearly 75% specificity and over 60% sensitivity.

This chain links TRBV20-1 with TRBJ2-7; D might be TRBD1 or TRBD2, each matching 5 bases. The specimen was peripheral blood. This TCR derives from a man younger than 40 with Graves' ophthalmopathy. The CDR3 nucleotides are TGCAGTGCCCACGGACGGGGCCTCTACGAGCAGTACTTC. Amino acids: CSAHGRGLYEQYF.